This TCR beta chain was sequenced during a study of blood T cells in healthy people across ages. Study-level results: Diversity estimates from one million T cells were considered underestimates.

Of note for this clonotype: The antigen is undetermined.

PCR was performed a second time for about 7 to 12 cycles using a sample-barcoded 5' primer and a J-beta primer mix. Each CDR3 protein gets one entry after TCRdb re-called the 5' RACE reads with MiXCR. The sample lists about 1 million distinct CDR3 sequences, 35% to 50% occurring once. Germline CDR1 and CDR2: LNHNV and YYDKDF (reference sequence). The length of the CDR3 is 15 residues. The V gene lost 0 bases and the J gene lost 0 bases, with 8 bases spanning the gap. The genes are TRBV15 and TRBJ1-2; D is undetermined. Sample: blood. The receptor was derived from a woman in her sixties in good health. The CDR3 DNA is TGTGCCACCAGCAGAGAGGCAGCAGCTAACTATGGCTACACCTTC. Encoded protein: CATSREAAANYGYTF.